The 7 T cell receptor beta chains listed next were all sequenced from one sample in a study of blood T cell repertoires in COVID-19. TCRdb's table, derived via immunoSEQ multiplex PCR, lists solely in-frame clones and lacks some. This table has some 340,000 clones, approximately 81% appearing once. Sequencing input: peripheral blood. The receptor source for this set is a woman aged 18-35 years with acute or convalescent COVID-19.

For the CDR3, the DNA is TGTGCCATCAGTCTAAGGGGAACTGGCTATGGCTACACCTTC. Residues: CAISLRGTGYGYTF. V is TRBV10-3 and J is TRBJ1-2; D is perhaps TRBD1 (5 bases). V was cut by 5 bases and J by 4 bases, with 14 bases left in between. The germline CDR1 and CDR2 sequences are ENHRY and SYGVKD. This CDR3 is built from 14 residues.

The chain recombines TRBV5-8 with TRBJ2-3, with TRBD2 as a possible D gene (5 bases). There are 14 residues in the CDR3. Per the germline V gene, CDR1 is SGHTS and CDR2 is YDEGEE. V gave up 1 base and J gave up 5 bases, with 11 bases separating them. The CDR3: CASSLRIGGDTQYF. CDR3 DNA: TGTGCCAGCAGCTTGAGGATCGGAGGAGATACGCAGTATTTT.

The V and J genes are TRBV6-5 and TRBJ2-7, with unresolved D. The length of the CDR3 is 12 residues. The V end was cut by 5 bases, the J end by 4 bases, with 9 bases between. Germline V gives CDR1 MNHEY, CDR2 SVGAGI. CDR3 DNA sequence: TGTGCCAGCAGTCCAGACTGGTACGAGCAGTACTTC. Amino acid sequence: CASSPDWYEQYF.

This CDR3 reads CASSQFGGPYEQYF. The CDR3 nucleotides read TGTGCCAGCAGCCAGTTCGGGGGACCCTACGAGCAGTACTTC. This chain uses TRBV3-1 (or the pseudogene TRBV3-2) with TRBJ2-7, with D perhaps TRBD2 (6 bases). CDR1 and CDR2 from the germline V gene are LGHDT and YNNKEL (reference sequence). This CDR3 spans 14 amino acids. V gave up 3 bases and J gave up 2 bases, with 11 bases separating them.

The V and J genes are TRBV27 and TRBJ2-1; a possible D gene is TRBD2 (6 bases). V lost 3 bases and J lost 8, with 11 bases in between. This CDR3 contains 13 residues. From germline, CDR1 is MNHEY and CDR2 SMNVEV (reference sequence). CDR3 in amino acids: CASSFRRVDEQFF. The DNA of the CDR3 is TGTGCCAGCAGTTTTCGGAGGGTGGATGAGCAGTTCTTC.

This clone came up a few times. The CDR3 reads CASKPGGNYGYTF. CDR3 DNA: TGTGCCAGCAAGCCAGGGGGCAACTATGGCTACACCTTC. The rearrangement uses TRBV7-6 and TRBJ1-2; 8 bases line up with TRBD1. The length of the CDR3 is 13 residues. The V segment lost 7 bases and the J segment 2 bases; nucleotides outside the gene matches: 3. Germline V gene data show CDR1 as SGHVS and CDR2 as FNYEAQ.

The chain carries TRBV27 and TRBJ2-3, with 7 bases lining up with TRBD2. The germline gives CDR1 MNHEY, CDR2 SMNVEV (reference sequence). The V segment lost 5 bases and the J segment 2 bases; nucleotides outside the gene matches: 4. This CDR3 has 14 amino acids. CDR3 loop: CASSIRLATDTQYF. CDR3 nucleotide sequence: TGTGCCAGCAGTATCCGACTAGCCACAGATACGCAGTATTTT.